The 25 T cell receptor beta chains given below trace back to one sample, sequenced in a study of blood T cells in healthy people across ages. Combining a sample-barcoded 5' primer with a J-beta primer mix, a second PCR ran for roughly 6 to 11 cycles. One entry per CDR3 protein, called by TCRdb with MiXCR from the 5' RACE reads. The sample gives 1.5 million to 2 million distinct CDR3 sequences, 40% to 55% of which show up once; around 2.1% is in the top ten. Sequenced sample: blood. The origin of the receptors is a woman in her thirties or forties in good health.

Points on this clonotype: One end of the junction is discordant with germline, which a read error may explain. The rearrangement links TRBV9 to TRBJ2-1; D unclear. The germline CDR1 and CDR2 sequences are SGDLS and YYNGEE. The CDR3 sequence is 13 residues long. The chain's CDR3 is CASGVVADNEQFF. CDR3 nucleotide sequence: TGTGCCAGCGGCGTAGTGGCGGACAATGAGCAGTTCTTC.

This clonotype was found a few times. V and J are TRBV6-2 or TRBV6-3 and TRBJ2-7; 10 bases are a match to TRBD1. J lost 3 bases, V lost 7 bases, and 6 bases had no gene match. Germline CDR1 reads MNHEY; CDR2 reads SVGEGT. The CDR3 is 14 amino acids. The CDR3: CASTKDRGVYEQYF. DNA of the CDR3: TGTGCCAGCACCAAGGACAGGGGGGTCTACGAGCAGTACTTC.

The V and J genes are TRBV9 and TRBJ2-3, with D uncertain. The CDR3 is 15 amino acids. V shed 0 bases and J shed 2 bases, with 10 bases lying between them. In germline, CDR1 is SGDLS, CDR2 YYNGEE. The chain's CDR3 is CASSVEGDFTDTQYF. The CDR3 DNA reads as TGTGCCAGCAGCGTAGAGGGCGACTTCACAGATACGCAGTATTTT.

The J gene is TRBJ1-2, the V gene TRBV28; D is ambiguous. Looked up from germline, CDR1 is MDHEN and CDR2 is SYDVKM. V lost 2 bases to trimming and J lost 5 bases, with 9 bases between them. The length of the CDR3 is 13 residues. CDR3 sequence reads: CASSLNPRYGYTF. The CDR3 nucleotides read TGTGCCAGCAGTTTAAACCCCCGTTATGGCTACACCTTC.

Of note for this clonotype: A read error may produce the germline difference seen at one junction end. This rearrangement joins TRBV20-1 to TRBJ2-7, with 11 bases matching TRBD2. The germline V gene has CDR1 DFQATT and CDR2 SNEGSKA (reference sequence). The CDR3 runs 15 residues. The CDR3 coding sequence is TGCGGTGCTAGTGAACTAGCGGGGGACCCTAGGGAGCAGTACTTC. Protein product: CGASELAGDPREQYF.

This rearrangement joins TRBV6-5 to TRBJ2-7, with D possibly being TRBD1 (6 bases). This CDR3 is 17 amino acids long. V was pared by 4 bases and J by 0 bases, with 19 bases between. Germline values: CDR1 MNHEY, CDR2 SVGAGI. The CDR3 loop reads CASSSFIGGFLSYEQYF. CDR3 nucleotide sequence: TGTGCCAGCAGTTCTTTCATAGGGGGATTCCTCTCCTACGAGCAGTACTTC.

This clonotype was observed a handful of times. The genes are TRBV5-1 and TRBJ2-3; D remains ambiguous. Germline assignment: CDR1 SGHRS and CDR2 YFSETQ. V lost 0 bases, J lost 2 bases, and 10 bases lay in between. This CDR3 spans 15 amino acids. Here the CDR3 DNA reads TGCGCCAGCAGCTTGGCGGCACAGATCACAGATACGCAGTATTTT. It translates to CASSLAAQITDTQYF.

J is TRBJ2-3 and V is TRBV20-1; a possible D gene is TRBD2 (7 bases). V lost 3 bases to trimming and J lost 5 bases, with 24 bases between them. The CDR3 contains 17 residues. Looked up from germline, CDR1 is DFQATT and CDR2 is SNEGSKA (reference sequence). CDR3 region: CSASGAGGGSGGDTQYF. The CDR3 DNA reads TGCAGTGCTAGTGGGGCAGGCGGGGGCTCGGGGGGAGATACGCAGTATTTT.

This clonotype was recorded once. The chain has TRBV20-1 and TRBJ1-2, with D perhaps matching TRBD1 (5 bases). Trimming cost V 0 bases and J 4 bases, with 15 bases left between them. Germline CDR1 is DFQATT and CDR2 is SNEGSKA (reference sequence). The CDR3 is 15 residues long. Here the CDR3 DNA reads TGCAGTGCTAGAGATCACTTGACAGTTACCTATGGCTACACCTTC. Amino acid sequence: CSARDHLTVTYGYTF.

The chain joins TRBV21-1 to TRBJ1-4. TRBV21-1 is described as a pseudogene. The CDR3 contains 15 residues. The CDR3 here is CASSHKGWTNEKLFF. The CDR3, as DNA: TGTGCCAGCAGCCATAAAGGGTGGACTAATGAAAAACTGTTTTTT.

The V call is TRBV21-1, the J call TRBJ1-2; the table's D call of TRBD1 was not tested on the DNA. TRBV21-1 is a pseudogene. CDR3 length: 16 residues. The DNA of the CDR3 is TGTGCCGGCAGCATGCGCAGTGAGGGGGCGGACTATGGCTACACCTTC. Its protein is CAGSMRSEGADYGYTF.

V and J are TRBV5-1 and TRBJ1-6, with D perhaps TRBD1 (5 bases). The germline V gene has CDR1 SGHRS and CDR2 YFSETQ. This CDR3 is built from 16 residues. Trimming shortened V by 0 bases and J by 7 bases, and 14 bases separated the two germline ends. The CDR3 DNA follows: TGCGCCAGCAGCTTGGGCGCGGTACGGGGCAATTCACCCCTCCACTTT. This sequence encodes CASSLGAVRGNSPLHF.

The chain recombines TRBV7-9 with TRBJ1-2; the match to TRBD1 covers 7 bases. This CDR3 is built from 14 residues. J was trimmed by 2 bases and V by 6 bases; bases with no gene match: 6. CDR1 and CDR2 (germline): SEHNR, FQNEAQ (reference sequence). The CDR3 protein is CASSPSTGNYGYTF. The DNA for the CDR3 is TGTGCCAGCAGTCCCTCGACAGGGAACTATGGCTACACCTTC.

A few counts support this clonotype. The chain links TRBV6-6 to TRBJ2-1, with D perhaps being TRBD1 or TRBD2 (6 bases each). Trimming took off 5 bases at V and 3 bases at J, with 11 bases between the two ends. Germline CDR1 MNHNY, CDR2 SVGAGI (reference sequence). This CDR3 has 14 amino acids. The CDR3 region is CASSMGGNYNEQFF. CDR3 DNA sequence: TGTGCCAGCAGTATGGGGGGCAACTACAATGAGCAGTTCTTC.

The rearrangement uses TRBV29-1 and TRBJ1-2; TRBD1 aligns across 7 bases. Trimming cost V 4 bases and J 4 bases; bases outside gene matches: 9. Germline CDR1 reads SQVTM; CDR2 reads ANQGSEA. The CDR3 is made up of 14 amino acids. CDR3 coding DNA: TGCAGCGTTGCAGACAGGGAGGATGGCTATGGCTACACCTTC. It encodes CSVADREDGYGYTF.

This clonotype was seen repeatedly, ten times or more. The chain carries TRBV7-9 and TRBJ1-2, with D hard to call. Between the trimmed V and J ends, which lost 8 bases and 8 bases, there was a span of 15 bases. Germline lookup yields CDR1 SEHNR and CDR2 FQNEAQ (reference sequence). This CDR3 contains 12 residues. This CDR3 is CASQPRLEGYTF. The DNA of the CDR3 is TGTGCCAGCCAACCCCGATTGGAGGGCTACACCTTC.

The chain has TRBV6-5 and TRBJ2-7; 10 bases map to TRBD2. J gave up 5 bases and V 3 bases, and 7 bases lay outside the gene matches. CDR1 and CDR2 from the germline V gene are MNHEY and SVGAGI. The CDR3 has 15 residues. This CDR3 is CASSYGASGGHEQYF. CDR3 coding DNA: TGTGCCAGCAGTTATGGGGCTAGCGGGGGTCACGAGCAGTACTTC.

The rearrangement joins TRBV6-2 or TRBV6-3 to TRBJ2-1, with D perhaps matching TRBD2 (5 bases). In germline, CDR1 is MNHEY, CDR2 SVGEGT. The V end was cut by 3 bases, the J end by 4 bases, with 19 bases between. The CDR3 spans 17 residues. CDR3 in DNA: TGTGCCAGCAGTTATTTGGCGGAACTAGGAAATTACAATGAGCAGTTCTTC. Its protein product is CASSYLAELGNYNEQFF.

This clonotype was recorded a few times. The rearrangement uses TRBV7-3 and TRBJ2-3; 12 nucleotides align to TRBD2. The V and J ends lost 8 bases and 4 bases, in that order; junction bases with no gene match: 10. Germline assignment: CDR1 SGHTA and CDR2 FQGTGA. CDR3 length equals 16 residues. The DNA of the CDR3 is TGTGCCAGCGGACTAGCGGGGAACCCCGGGGCAGATACGCAGTATTTT. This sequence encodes CASGLAGNPGADTQYF.

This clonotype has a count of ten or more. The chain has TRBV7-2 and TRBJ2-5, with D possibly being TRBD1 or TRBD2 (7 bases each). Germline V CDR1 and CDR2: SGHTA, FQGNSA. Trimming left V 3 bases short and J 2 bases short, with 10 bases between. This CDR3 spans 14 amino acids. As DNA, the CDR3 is TGTGCCAGCAGCTTGCAGGGGGGGCAAGAGACCCAGTACTTC. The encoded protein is CASSLQGGQETQYF. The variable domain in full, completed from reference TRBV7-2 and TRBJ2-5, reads GAGVSQSPSNKVTEKGKDVELRCDPISGHTALYWYRQSLGQGLEFLIYFQGNSAPDKSGLPSDRFSAERTGGSVSTLTIQRTQQEDSAVYLCASSLQGGQETQYFGPGTRLLVL.

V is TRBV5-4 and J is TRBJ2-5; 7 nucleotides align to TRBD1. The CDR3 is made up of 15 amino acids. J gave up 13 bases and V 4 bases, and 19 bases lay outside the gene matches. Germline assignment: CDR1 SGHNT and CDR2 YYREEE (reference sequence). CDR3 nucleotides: TGTGCCAGCAGCCTAGCTGGACCCAAAGCTAGGGGGCGGTACTTC. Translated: CASSLAGPKARGRYF.

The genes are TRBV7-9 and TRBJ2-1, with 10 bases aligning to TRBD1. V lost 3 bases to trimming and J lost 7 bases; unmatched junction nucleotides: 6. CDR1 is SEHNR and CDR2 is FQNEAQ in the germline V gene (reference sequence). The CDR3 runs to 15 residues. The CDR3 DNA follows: TGTGCCAGCAGCTTTGGGACAGGGGAGTTGAATGAGCAGTTCTTC. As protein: CASSFGTGELNEQFF.

The CDR3 region has the DNA TGCAGTGCTAGAGACCGTTCCCCGCTAGCGGTCTCCTACAATGAGCAGTTCTTC. Protein: CSARDRSPLAVSYNEQFF. The genes are TRBV20-1 and TRBJ2-1; 7 bases line up with TRBD2. The CDR3 spans 18 residues. CDR1 and CDR2 from the germline V gene are DFQATT and SNEGSKA (reference sequence). The ends lost 0 bases at V and 0 bases at J; junction bases unmatched: 11.

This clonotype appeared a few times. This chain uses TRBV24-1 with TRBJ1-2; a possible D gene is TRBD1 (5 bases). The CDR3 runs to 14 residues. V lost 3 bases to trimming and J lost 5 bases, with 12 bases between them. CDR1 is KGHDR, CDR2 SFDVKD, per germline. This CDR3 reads CATSDRGGLYGYTF. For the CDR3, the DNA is TGTGCCACCAGTGATCGTGGGGGTTTGTATGGCTACACCTTC.

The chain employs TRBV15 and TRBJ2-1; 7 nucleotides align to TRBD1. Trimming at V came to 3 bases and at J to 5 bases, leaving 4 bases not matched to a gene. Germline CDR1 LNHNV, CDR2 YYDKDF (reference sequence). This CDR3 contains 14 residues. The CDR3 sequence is CATSRPTGHNEQFF. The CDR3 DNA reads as TGTGCCACCAGCAGGCCGACAGGGCACAATGAGCAGTTCTTC.